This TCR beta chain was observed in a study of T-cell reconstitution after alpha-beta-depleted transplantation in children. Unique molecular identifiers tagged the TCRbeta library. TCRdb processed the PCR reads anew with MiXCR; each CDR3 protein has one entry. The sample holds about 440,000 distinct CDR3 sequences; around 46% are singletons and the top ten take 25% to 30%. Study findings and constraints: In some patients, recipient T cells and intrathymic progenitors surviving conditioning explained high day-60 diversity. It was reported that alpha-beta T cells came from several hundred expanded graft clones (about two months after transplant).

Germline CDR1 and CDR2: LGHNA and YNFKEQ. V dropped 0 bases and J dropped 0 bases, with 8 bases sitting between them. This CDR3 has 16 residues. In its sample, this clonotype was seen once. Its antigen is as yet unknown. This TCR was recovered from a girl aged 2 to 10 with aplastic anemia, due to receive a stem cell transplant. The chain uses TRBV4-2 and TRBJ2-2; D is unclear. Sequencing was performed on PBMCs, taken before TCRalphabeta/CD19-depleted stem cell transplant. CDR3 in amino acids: CASSQDTVTNTGELFF. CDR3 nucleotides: TGTGCCAGCAGCCAAGATACAGTCACGAACACCGGGGAGCTGTTTTTT.